This paragraph covers one T cell receptor (beta chain) sequence. V lost 1 base, J lost 4 bases, and 11 bases lay in between. Germline CDR1 and CDR2: SGHDT and YYEEEE. This CDR3 is built from 14 residues. This sample stems from a study of blood T cell repertoires in COVID-19. For the study at large: From T cells, B-cell-depleted T cells, or PBMCs came the material, which was cDNA or gDNA.

In the source study's methods: Reference gene primer amplification yielded estimated nucleated cell counts. This table comes from immunoSEQ multiplex PCR, and its TCRdb copy is limited to in-frame clones, with some not included. From that table come the V and J calls and clone size; the DNA was used to work out D and trimming. The table lists 89,000 or so clones, around 82% of them singletons. Sequencing input: peripheral blood. The TCR originated in a human donor in a cohort sampled during active COVID-19. The chain combines TRBV5-6 with TRBJ1-2; tentative D call: TRBD1 (5 bases). CDR3 sequence (DNA): TGTGCCAGCAGCTTGCCCAGGGCACTCTATGGCTACACCTTC. Translated: CASSLPRALYGYTF.